The 2 T cell receptor beta chains below were found in one sample sequenced in a study of T cells after yellow fever vaccination. TCRdb re-called the 5' RACE reads through MiXCR, storing one row per CDR3 protein. The table includes about 320,000 distinct CDR3 sequences, around 7% detected once. The sample here was PBMCs, taken roughly 46 days after the first yellow fever vaccination. These receptors all stem from a man aged 18 to 29 who received the YFV17D yellow fever vaccine.

This clonotype came up many times. The chain couples TRBV3-1 to TRBJ2-7; weak D call: TRBD2 (5 bases). The CDR3 extends over 13 amino acids. Germline V lookup: CDR1 LGHDT, CDR2 YNNKEL (reference sequence). Trimming left V 1 base short and J 9 bases short, with 13 bases between. The CDR3 loop is CASSQGETRGQYF. The CDR3 nucleotides are TGTGCCAGCAGCCAAGGGGAGACCCGAGGGCAGTACTTC.

This clonotype was counted only a few times. The chain joins TRBV28 to TRBJ2-1; 13 bases agree with TRBD2. This CDR3 is built from 16 residues. Per the germline V gene, CDR1 is MDHEN and CDR2 is SYDVKM. Unmatched junction bases numbered 8, after V lost 5 bases and J lost 7 bases. In DNA, the CDR3 is TGTGCCAGCAGTCCACCACAGACTAGCGGGGGGAATGAGCAGTTCTTC. Its protein is CASSPPQTSGGNEQFF.